Below, one T cell receptor beta chain is given with its context. This record comes from a study of response to subunit inactivated influenza vaccine. TCRdb called the RT-PCR reads again in MiXCR, with one record for every CDR3 protein. Of about 180,000 distinct CDR3 sequences in the sample, around 8.8% are singletons; the top ten hold approximately 10%. CDR3 length equals 17 residues. From germline, CDR1 is SGHDN and CDR2 FVKESK. The germline V and J ends were trimmed by 4 bases and 8 bases, with 24 bases remaining between them. The sample in question was non-naive T cells sorted from PBMCs, obtained on the day of vaccination. This sequence originates from a man aged 45-65 years who received an inactivated influenza vaccine. The chain uses TRBV14 and TRBJ2-1; D perhaps matches TRBD1 (6 bases). CDR3 DNA sequence: TGTGCCAGCAGCCCATGGCCTACTTATCCAGGGGCGGATGAGCAGTTCTTC. This encodes CASSPWPTYPGADEQFF.